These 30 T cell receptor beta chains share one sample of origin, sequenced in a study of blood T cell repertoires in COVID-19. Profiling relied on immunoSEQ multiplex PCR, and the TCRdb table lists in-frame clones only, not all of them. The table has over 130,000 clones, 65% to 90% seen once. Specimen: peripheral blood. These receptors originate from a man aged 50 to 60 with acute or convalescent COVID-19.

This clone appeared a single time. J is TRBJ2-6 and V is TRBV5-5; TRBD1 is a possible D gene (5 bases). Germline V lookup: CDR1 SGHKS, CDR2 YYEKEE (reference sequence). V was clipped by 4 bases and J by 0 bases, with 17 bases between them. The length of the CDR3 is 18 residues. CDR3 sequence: CASSRPETEHSGANVLTF. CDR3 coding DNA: TGTGCCAGCAGCCGCCCCGAGACAGAGCACTCTGGGGCCAACGTCCTGACTTTC.

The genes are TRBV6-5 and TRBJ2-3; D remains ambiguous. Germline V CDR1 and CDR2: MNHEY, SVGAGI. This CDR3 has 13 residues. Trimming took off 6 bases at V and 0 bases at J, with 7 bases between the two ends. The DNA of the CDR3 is TGTGCCAGCAGGGCGGCTAGCACAGATACGCAGTATTTT. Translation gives CASRAASTDTQYF.

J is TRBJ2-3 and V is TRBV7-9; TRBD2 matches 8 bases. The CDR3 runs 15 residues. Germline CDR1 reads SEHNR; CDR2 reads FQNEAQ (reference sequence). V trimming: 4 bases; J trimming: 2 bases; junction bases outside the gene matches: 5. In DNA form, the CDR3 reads TGTGCCAGCAGCTCCTATAGCGGGGACACAGATACGCAGTATTTT. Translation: CASSSYSGDTDTQYF.

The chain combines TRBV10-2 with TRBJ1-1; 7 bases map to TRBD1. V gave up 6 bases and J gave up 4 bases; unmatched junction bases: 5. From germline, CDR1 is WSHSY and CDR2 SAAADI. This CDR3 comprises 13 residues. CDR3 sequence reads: CASSRQGGTEAFF. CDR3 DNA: TGCGCCAGCAGCCGACAGGGAGGCACTGAAGCTTTCTTT.

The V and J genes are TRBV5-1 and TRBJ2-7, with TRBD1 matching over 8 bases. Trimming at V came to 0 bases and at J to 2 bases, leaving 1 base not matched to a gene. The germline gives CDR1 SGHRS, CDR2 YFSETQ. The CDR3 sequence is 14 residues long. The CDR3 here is CASSLEGQAYEQYF. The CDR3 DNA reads TGCGCCAGCAGCTTGGAGGGACAGGCCTACGAGCAGTACTTC.

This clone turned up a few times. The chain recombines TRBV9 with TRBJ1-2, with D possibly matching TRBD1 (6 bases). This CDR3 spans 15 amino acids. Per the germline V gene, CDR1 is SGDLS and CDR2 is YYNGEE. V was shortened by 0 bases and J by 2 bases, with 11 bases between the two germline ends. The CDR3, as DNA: TGTGCCAGCAGCGTAGGGCAGGGACAAAACTATGGCTACACCTTC. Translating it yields CASSVGQGQNYGYTF.

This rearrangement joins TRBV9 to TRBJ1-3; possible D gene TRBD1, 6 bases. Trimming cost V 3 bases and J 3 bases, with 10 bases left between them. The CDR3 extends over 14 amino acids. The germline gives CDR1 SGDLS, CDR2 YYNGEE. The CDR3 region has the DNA TGTGCCAGCAGCGGGGGGGGCTTTGGAAACACCATATATTTT. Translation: CASSGGGFGNTIYF.

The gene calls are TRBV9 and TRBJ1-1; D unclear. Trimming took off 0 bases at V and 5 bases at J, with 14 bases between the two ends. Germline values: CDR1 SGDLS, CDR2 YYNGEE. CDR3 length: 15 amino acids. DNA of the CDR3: TGTGCCAGCAGCGTAGAAACGCGGCCTGGGACTGAAGCTTTCTTT. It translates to CASSVETRPGTEAFF.

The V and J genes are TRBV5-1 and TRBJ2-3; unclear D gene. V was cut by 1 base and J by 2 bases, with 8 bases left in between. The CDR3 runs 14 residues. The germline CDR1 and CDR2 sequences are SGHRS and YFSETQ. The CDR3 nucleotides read TGCGCCAGCAGCTTGTCACTTTACACAGATACGCAGTATTTT. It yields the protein CASSLSLYTDTQYF.

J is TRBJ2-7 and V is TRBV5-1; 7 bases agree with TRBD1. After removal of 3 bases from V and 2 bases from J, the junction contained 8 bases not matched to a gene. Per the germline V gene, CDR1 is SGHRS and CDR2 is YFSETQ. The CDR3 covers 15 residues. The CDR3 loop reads CASSSRTGRTYEQYF. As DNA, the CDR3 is TGCGCCAGCAGCTCGCGGACAGGACGAACCTACGAGCAGTACTTC.

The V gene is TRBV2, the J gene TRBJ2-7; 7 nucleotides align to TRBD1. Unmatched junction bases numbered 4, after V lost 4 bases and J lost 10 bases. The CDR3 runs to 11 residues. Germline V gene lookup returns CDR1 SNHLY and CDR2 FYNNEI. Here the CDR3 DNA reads TGTGCCAGCAGTGTTAGGACAGGCCAGTACTTC. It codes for CASSVRTGQYF.

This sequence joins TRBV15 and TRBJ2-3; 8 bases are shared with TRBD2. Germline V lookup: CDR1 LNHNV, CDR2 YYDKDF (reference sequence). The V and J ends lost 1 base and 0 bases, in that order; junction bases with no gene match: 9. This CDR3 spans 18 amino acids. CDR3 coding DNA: TGTGCCACCAGCAGAGTAAACAGAGGACTAGCTAGCACAGATACGCAGTATTTT. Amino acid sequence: CATSRVNRGLASTDTQYF.

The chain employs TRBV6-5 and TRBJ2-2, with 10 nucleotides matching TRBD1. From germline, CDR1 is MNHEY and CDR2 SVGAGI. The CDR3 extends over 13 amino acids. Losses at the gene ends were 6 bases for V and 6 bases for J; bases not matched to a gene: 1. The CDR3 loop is CASRDRGAGELFF. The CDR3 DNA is TGTGCCAGCAGGGACAGGGGGGCCGGGGAGCTGTTTTTT.

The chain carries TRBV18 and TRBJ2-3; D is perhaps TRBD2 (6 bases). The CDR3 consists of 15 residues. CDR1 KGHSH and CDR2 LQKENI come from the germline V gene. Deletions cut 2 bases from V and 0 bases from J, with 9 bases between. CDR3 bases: TGTGCCAGCTCACCAAACCGGGGGAGCACAGATACGCAGTATTTT. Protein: CASSPNRGSTDTQYF.

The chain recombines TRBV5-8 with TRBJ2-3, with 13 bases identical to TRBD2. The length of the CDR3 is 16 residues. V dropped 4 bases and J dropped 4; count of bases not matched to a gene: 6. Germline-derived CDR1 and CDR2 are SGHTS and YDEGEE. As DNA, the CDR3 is TGTGCCAGCAGCAGCGGACTAGCGGGAGTCTCAGATACGCAGTATTTT. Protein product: CASSSGLAGVSDTQYF.

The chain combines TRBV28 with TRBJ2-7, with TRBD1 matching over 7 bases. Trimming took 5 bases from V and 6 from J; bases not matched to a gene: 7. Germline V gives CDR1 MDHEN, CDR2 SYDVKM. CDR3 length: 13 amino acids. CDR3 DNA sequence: TGTGCCAGCAGTATATTACAGGGGAGCGAGCAGTACTTC. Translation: CASSILQGSEQYF. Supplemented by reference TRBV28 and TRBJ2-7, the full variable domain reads DVKVTQSSRYLVKRTGEKVFLECVQDMDHENMFWYRQDPGLGLRLIYFSYDVKMKEKGDIPEGYSVSREKKERFSLILESASTNQTSMYLCASSILQGSEQYFGPGTRLTVT.

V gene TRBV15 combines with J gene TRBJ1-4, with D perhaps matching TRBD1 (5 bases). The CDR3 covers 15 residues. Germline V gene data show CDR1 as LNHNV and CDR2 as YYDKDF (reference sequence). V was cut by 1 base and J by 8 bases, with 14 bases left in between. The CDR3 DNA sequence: TGTGCCACCAGCAGAGCCAGCAGGGTCGAAGAAAAACTGTTTTTT. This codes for CATSRASRVEEKLFF. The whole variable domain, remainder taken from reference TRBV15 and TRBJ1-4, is DAMVIQNPRYQVTQFGKPVTLSCSQTLNHNVMYWYQQKSSQAPKLLFHYYDKDFNNEADTPDNFQSRRPNTSFCFLDIRSPGLGDTAMYLCATSRASRVEEKLFFGSGTQLSVL.

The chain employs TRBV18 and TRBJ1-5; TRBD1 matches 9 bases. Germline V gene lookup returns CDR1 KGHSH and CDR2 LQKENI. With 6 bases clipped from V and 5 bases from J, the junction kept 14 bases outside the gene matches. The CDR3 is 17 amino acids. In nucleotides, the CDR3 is TGTGCCAGCTCGCTACGGGATTGGACAGGGGCGGATCAGCCCCAGCATTTT. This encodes CASSLRDWTGADQPQHF.

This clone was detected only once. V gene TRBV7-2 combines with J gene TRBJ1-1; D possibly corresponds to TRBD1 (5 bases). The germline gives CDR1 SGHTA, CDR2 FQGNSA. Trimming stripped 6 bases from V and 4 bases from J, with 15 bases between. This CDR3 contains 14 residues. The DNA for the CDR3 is TGTGCCAGCAGGCCAACAGGAGTCCCCACTGAAGCTTTCTTT. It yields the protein CASRPTGVPTEAFF.

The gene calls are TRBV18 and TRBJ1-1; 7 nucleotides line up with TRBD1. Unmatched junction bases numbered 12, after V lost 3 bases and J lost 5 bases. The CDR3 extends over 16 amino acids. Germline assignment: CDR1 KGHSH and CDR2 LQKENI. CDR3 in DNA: TGTGCCAGCTCACCTACAAACAGGGGACACGGGACTGAAGCTTTCTTT. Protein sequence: CASSPTNRGHGTEAFF.

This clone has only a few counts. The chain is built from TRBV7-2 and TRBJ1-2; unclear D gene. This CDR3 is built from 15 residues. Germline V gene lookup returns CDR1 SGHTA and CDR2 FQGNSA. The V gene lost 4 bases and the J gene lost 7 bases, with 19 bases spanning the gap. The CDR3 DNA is TGTGCCAGCAGCTCCAGCATCGCCGGAGTTGTTGGCTACACCTTC. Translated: CASSSSIAGVVGYTF.

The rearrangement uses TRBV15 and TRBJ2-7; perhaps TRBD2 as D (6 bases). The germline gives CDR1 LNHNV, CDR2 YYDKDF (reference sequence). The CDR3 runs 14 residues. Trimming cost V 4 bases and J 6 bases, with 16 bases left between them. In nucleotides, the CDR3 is TGTGCCACCAGCAACTTCGGGAGTCAGGGCGAGCAGTACTTC. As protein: CATSNFGSQGEQYF.

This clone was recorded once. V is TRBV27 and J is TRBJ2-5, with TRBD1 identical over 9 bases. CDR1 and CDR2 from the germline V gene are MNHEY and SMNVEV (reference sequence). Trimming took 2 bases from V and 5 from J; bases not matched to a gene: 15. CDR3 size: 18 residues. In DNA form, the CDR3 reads TGTGCCAGCAGTTTAACCCACCCGGGACAGGGAGGGGGGGAGACCCAGTACTTC. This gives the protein CASSLTHPGQGGGETQYF.

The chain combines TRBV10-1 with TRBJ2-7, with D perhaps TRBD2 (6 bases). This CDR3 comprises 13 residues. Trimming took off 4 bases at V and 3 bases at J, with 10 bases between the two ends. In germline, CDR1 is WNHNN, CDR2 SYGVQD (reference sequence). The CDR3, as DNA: TGCGCCAGCAGTGGGGGGGATATCTACGAGCAGTACTTC. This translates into CASSGGDIYEQYF.

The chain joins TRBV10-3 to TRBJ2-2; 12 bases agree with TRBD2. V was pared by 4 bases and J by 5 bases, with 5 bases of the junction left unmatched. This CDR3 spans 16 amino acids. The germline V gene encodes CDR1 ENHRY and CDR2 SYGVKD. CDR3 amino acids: CAISASSGGATGELFF. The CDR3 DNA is TGTGCCATCAGTGCGTCTAGCGGGGGGGCAACCGGGGAGCTGTTTTTT.

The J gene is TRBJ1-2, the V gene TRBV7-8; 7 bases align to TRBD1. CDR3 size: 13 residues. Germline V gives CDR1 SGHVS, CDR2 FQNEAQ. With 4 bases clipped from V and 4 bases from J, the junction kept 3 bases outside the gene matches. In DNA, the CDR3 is TGTGCCAGCAGCTCGACAGGGACCTATGGCTACACCTTC. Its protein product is CASSSTGTYGYTF.

CDR3 residues: CASSSQARSWDRGQSGNTIYF. The CDR3 DNA sequence: TGTGCCAGCAGCTCCCAGGCCCGGTCGTGGGACAGGGGGCAATCTGGAAACACCATATATTTT. J is TRBJ1-3 and V is TRBV9; 12 bases are a match to TRBD1. This CDR3 has 21 amino acids. Germline V lookup: CDR1 SGDLS, CDR2 YYNGEE. The V and J ends lost 4 bases and 1 base, in that order; junction bases with no gene match: 18.

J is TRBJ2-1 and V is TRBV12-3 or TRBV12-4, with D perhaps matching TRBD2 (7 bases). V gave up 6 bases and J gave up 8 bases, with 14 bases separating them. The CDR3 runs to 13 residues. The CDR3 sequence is CASRFQGRDEQFF. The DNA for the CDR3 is TGTGCCAGCAGGTTTCAGGGGAGGGATGAGCAGTTCTTC.

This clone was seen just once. The CDR3 spells CASSYSEQAEGEKLFF. The CDR3 DNA follows: TGTGCCAGCAGTTACTCGGAACAGGCTGAAGGCGAAAAACTGTTTTTT. This chain uses TRBV6-5 with TRBJ1-4; a weak D match, TRBD1 (5 bases). The V end was cut by 0 bases, the J end by 8 bases, with 16 bases between. The CDR3 sequence is 16 residues long. Germline V gene sequence: CDR1 MNHEY, CDR2 SVGAGI.

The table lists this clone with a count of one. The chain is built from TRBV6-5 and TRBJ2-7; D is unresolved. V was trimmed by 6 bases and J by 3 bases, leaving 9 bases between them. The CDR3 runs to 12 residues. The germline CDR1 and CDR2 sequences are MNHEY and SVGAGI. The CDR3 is CASSVNGYEQYF. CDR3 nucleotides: TGTGCCAGCAGCGTTAACGGCTACGAGCAGTACTTC.